This TCR beta chain was profiled in a study of beta chain features in type 1 diabetes. The sequenced template was cDNA made from the entire isolated RNA. Here immunoSEQ multiplex PCR was the method, and the copy in TCRdb shows in-frame clones only, minus some. The data show fewer than 900,000 clones, about 17% seen once. General study findings and limits: At VDJ recombination sites, type 1 diabetes patients had fewer insertions and more deleted nucleotides.

This CDR3 spans 15 amino acids. V was pared by 4 bases and J by 0 bases, with 11 bases between. Germline assignment: CDR1 SGHTS and CDR2 YDEGEE. In regard to this clone: The antigen is unknown.

This chain uses TRBV5-8 with TRBJ2-1; D might be TRBD2 (6 bases). The material sequenced was naive CD4+ T cells from blood. The TCR was taken from a woman aged 18 to 35 in good health. DNA for the CDR3: TGTGCCAGCAGCAGACTAGGGAGCTCCTACAATGAGCAGTTCTTC. Residues: CASSRLGSSYNEQFF. The full variable domain, in which reference TRBV5-8 and TRBJ2-1 provide the parts outside the CDR3, is EAGVTQSPTHLIKTRGQQATLRCSPISGHTSVYWYQQALGLGLQFLLWYDEGEERNRGNFPPRFSGRQFPNYSSELNVNALELEDSALYLCASSRLGSSYNEQFFGPGTRLTVL.